These T cell receptor beta chains were read from a single sample in a study of T cells in Graves' hyperthyroidism and ophthalmopathy. TCRdb re-analysed the multiplex PCR reads in MiXCR, keeping a single row per CDR3 protein. Altogether hundreds of thousands of distinct CDR3 sequences are present, about 14% being singletons, with the ten largest covering about 12%. The sequencing input was blood. These receptors all stem from a man aged 18 to 30 with Graves' ophthalmopathy. Each CDR3 is given with its conserved first and last residue. Clone size is given for some rows only: seen once, a few or many times, or a class if the clone is expanded.

clone_size | j_call | v_call | cdr3_aa
many | TRBJ2-3 | TRBV12-3/TRBV12-4 | CASTDSRDTQYF
NA | TRBJ2-2 | TRBV7-7 | CASSRGHGGTGELFF
many | TRBJ2-7 | TRBV11-1 | CASSLASDPYEQYF
many | TRBJ2-2 | TRBV7-3 | CASSLGFTGELFF
NA | TRBJ1-4 | TRBV28 | CASRTPRTGEEKLFF
many | TRBJ2-5 | TRBV5-1 | CASSLGSGSQETQYF
NA | TRBJ2-7 | TRBV18 | CASSPKIAGEGYEQYF
NA | TRBJ2-7 | TRBV27 | CASSSLAGGTPYEQYF
few | TRBJ1-5 | TRBV20-1 | CSARDGDYQPQHF
many | TRBJ2-1 | TRBV3-1 | CASSQDYLGSNEQFF
NA | TRBJ2-2 | TRBV2 | CARGEHGTGVTGELFF
many | TRBJ1-5 | TRBV2 | CASSEMEDQPQHF
few | TRBJ2-7 | TRBV6-1 | CASRPGPPPYEQYF
many | TRBJ2-5 | TRBV30 | CAWSRGETQYF
few | TRBJ1-3 | TRBV9 | CASSSPRRGANGNTIYF
NA | TRBJ2-5 | TRBV6-6 | CASSYSIRTETQYF
few | TRBJ1-1 | TRBV11-2 | CASSPTDRADTEAFF
NA | TRBJ1-2 | TRBV20-1 | CSADPGQGAFGYTF
NA | TRBJ1-2 | TRBV29-1 | CSVDHGFNYGYTF
many | TRBJ2-1 | TRBV29-1 | CSEAPGQGRNEQFF
NA | TRBJ2-2 | TRBV5-1 | CASSAPGQLNTGELFF
many | TRBJ2-1 | TRBV5-1 | CASSLVGILAGGYNEQFF
many | TRBJ2-7 | TRBV20-1 | CSARDPHPPYEQYF
many | TRBJ2-5 | TRBV11-3 | CASSLVPLPPVETQYF
few | TRBJ2-5 | TRBV10-1 | CASSESGGGETQYF
few | TRBJ2-2 | TRBV10-3 | CAISEGVQAGELFF
many | TRBJ1-2 | TRBV5-1 | CASRTPGQGDYGYTF
NA | TRBJ2-5 | TRBV24-1 | CATSDPRTGEYF
few | TRBJ1-2 | TRBV28 | CASSEYSSVAGGYTF
many | TRBJ1-5 | TRBV2 | CASTGGGSQPQHF
NA | TRBJ2-1 | TRBV24-1 | CATQGTPLNNEQFF
NA | TRBJ2-3 | TRBV18 | CASLAYGTEITDTQYF
many | TRBJ1-1 | TRBV6-5 | CASSYGQNTEAFF
many | TRBJ2-4 | TRBV5-1 | CASSSTSGGGKNIQYF
few | TRBJ1-1 | TRBV19 | CAMRVNVANTEAFF
few | TRBJ2-7 | TRBV6-9 | CASSYQRQGDEQYF
many | TRBJ2-1 | TRBV7-3 | CASSPRLAGDSYNEQFF
many | TRBJ2-1 | TRBV2 | CASRGLIAISYNEQFF
many | TRBJ1-2 | TRBV12-3/TRBV12-4 | CASTNNWLNYGYTF
many | TRBJ2-7 | TRBV7-9 | CASSLQGASYEQYF
many | TRBJ2-1 | TRBV12-3/TRBV12-4 | CASSFQGFGYNEQFF
many | TRBJ1-3 | TRBV7-2 | CASSLNPTGSGNTIYF
many | TRBJ2-7 | TRBV7-9 | CAGTSGSDEQYF